Listed below are T cell receptor beta chains from one sample, sequenced in a study of blood T cell repertoires in COVID-19. Profiling relied on immunoSEQ multiplex PCR, and the TCRdb table lists in-frame clones only, not all of them. The sample yields over 100,000 clones, 86% seen once. Sample: peripheral blood. The source of these receptors is a man aged 35 to 55 with acute or convalescent COVID-19. The CDR3 runs from the conserved cysteine through the conserved F or W. The D gene is left open where the match is weak. Clone size, where shown, is once, few, many, or a class for clones that have expanded.

j_gene,abundance,len,v_gene,d_gene,CDR3nt,CDR3aa
TRBJ1-3,.,13,TRBV29-1,.,TGCAGCGTTGTACAGGCAGCTGGAAACACCATATATTTT,CSVVQAAGNTIYF
TRBJ1-5,.,14,TRBV6-2/TRBV6-3,.,TGTGCCAGCAGTTACTCTGGGGCCGGGCAGCCCCAGCATTTT,CASSYSGAGQPQHF
TRBJ2-5,few,13,TRBV5-4,.,TGTGCCAGCAGCTGGAGAGTCCAAGAGACCCAGTACTTC,CASSWRVQETQYF
TRBJ1-3,.,16,TRBV5-1,.,TGCGCCAGCAGCTTGGGTAACAGGGCTTCTGGAAACACCATATATTTT,CASSLGNRASGNTIYF
TRBJ1-6,.,15,TRBV4-3,TRBD1,TGCGCCAGCAGCCAGTCGACAGGGGGAAATTCACCCCTCCACTTT,CASSQSTGGNSPLHF
TRBJ2-2,.,15,TRBV2,.,TGTGCCAGCAGAGAGGTGACAGGGAACACCGGGGAGCTGTTTTTT,CASREVTGNTGELFF
TRBJ1-1,.,12,TRBV14,.,TGTGCCAGCAGCCAAAGGTTCGGGGAGACATTCTTT,CASSQRFGETFF
TRBJ2-3,.,15,TRBV5-6,.,TGTGCCAGCAGCTCTGACCCCAGGGTGGGAGATACGCAGTATTTT,CASSSDPRVGDTQYF
TRBJ1-5,.,18,TRBV5-1,TRBD1,TGCGCCAGCAGCATAGACAGGGGGCCCTCTTATAGCAATCAGCCCCAGCATTTT,CASSIDRGPSYSNQPQHF
TRBJ1-2,once,13,TRBV3-1/TRBV3-2,.,TGTGCCAGCAGCCGGGGCTCTGAGTATGGCTACACCTTC,CASSRGSEYGYTF
TRBJ1-2,.,14,TRBV6-5,TRBD1,TGTGCCAGCAGTTACGGACAGGGGTTTGGCGGCTACACCTTC,CASSYGQGFGGYTF
TRBJ1-4,.,15,TRBV28,.,TGTGCCAGCAGTTTAGGAGGAGCAACTAATGAAAAACTGTTTTTT,CASSLGGATNEKLFF
TRBJ2-6,.,16,TRBV5-5,.,TGTGCCAGCAGCTTGGGTGGGGCGCATGGGGCCAACGTCCTGACTTTC,CASSLGGAHGANVLTF
TRBJ1-2,.,15,TRBV4-1,.,TGCGCCAGCAGCCAAGGTATGGGGCTAAGCTATGGCTACACCTTC,CASSQGMGLSYGYTF
TRBJ2-7,.,13,TRBV9,.,TGTGCCAGCAGCACGACACCTACCTACGAGCAGTACTTC,CASSTTPTYEQYF
TRBJ2-1,.,16,TRBV6-2/TRBV6-3,.,TGTGCCAGCAGTTACTGGACGGACAGCTCCTACAATGAGCAGTTCTTC,CASSYWTDSSYNEQFF
TRBJ1-1,.,14,TRBV14,.,TGTGCCAGCAGCCAAGAATGGGAGGACACTGAAGCTTTCTTT,CASSQEWEDTEAFF
TRBJ1-5,once,15,TRBV6-5,.,TGTGCCAGCAGCCGCGAATCCGGGGGGAATCAGCCCCAGCATTTT,CASSRESGGNQPQHF
TRBJ2-1,.,15,TRBV13,TRBD2,TGTGCCAGCAGCTCCCGACTAGCGGCTTACAATGAGCAGTTCTTC,CASSSRLAAYNEQFF
TRBJ2-7,once,14,TRBV7-8,TRBD1,TGTGCCAGCAGCTTGGGGACAGGGTCGGTCGAGCAGTACTTC,CASSLGTGSVEQYF
TRBJ1-3,.,12,TRBV19,TRBD1,TGTGCCAGTGGGACAGGTGGAAACACCATATATTTT,CASGTGGNTIYF
TRBJ1-2,.,12,TRBV2,.,TGTGCCAGCGGCAGGGTGGTCTATGGCTACACCTTC,CASGRVVYGYTF
TRBJ2-5,.,15,TRBV7-2,.,TGTGCCAGCATAGTATTCGGCTCGGGACAAGAGACCCAGTACTTC,CASIVFGSGQETQYF
TRBJ1-5,.,15,TRBV3-1/TRBV3-2,.,TGTGCCAGCAGCCAAAACGCAGTCCGTGATCAGCCCCAGCATTTT,CASSQNAVRDQPQHF
TRBJ2-1,.,15,TRBV11-2,.,TGTGCCAGCAGCTTGGACTCGAGCTCCTACAATGAGCAGTTCTTC,CASSLDSSSYNEQFF
TRBJ1-6,once,16,TRBV27,.,TGTGCCAGCAGTTTCGAGGGCCTTCCCTATAATTCACCCCTCCACTTT,CASSFEGLPYNSPLHF
TRBJ1-2,.,14,TRBV7-2,.,TGTGCCAGCAGCTTAGAACGGGGTAACTATGGCTACACCTTC,CASSLERGNYGYTF
TRBJ1-4,.,16,TRBV2,.,TGTGCCAGCAGCGGCCCAGTGGGGGCGCCAAGGGAAAAACTGTTTTTT,CASSGPVGAPREKLFF
TRBJ1-2,.,12,TRBV5-5,.,TGTGCCAGCAGCCGCGACAGCTATGGCTACACCTTC,CASSRDSYGYTF
TRBJ2-3,.,17,TRBV4-3,TRBD2,TGCGCCAGCAGCCAAGATGGCGCGGGGGGCCGCCCAGATACGCAGTATTTT,CASSQDGAGGRPDTQYF
TRBJ1-4,once,15,TRBV9,TRBD1,TGTGCCAGCAGCTCGCGGGACAGGGGGAGTGAAAAACTGTTTTTT,CASSSRDRGSEKLFF
TRBJ2-3,.,13,TRBV24-1,.,TGTGCCACCAGTGACTCCGTATTTAATACGCAGTATTTT,CATSDSVFNTQYF
TRBJ2-1,once,16,TRBV5-1,TRBD2,TGCGCCAGCAGCTTGGATTTTGGGAGGGGAAACAATGAGCAGTTCTTC,CASSLDFGRGNNEQFF
TRBJ1-1,.,14,TRBV5-1,.,TGCGCCAGCAGCTTGGCAGGCATGAACACTGAAGCTTTCTTT,CASSLAGMNTEAFF
TRBJ2-1,.,20,TRBV9,.,TGTGCCAGCAGCGTAGCTAGCTCGAACAGCGGATATTTACTGTACAATGAGCAGTTCTTC,CASSVASSNSGYLLYNEQFF
TRBJ2-1,.,13,TRBV7-3,.,TGTGCCAGCAGCTTATCTGGGATTAGGGGGCAGTTCTTC,CASSLSGIRGQFF
TRBJ2-7,.,12,TRBV30,.,TGTGCCTGGAGCGGAGGGAATGGCGAGCAGTACTTC,CAWSGGNGEQYF
TRBJ2-1,.,16,TRBV7-6,TRBD2,TGTGCCAGCAGCCGGACTAGCGGGAGTTATGATAATGAGCAGTTCTTC,CASSRTSGSYDNEQFF